The 23 T cell receptor beta chains below come from one sample, sequenced in a study of CD8+CD57+ T cells in acquired aplastic anemia (dated by TCRdb to the late 2010s). TCRdb lists the instrument as Illumina HiSeq 2000. TCR beta VDJ combination and CDR3 sequence profiling used genomic DNA as the template. TCRdb took the public reads, trimmed them with fastp at Q25, ran MiXCR for clone calling and kept in-frame beta chains. Each CDR3 protein appears once, grouped with its most common genes and DNA. This sample has roughly 17,000 distinct CDR3 sequences in its table, and 30% to 45% of those were observed once. Around 85% of the sample is taken by the ten largest. The antigens these receptors bind are not known. Findings and caveats that apply to the study as a whole: In patients, diversity was lower in CD8+CD57+ cells than in the total CD4+ and CD8+ cell pools.

The patients picked for sequencing were ones in whom flow cytometry had shown an expansion of CD8+CD57+ cells. Sequenced: CD8+CD57+ T cells sorted from PBMCs. The cell subset or site label, read with the paper, signifies: bead-enriched CD8+CD57+ effector memory T cells from SAA patients. The receptor source for this set is a human donor with aplastic anemia.

This clonotype has just a few counts. The chain recombines TRBV19 with TRBJ2-1; TRBD1 is a possible D gene (5 bases). The V end was cut by 6 bases, the J end by 6 bases, with 18 bases between. Germline loops: CDR1 LNHDA, CDR2 SQIVND (reference sequence). This CDR3 has 15 residues. CDR3 in amino acids: CASRKMAGPRNEQFF. The CDR3 region has the DNA TGTGCCAGTAGAAAGATGGCAGGGCCTCGCAATGAGCAGTTCTTC.

The sample holds a few counts of this clonotype. Here the CDR3 reads CATSDLATGELFF. CDR3 DNA: TGTGCCACCAGTGATCTAGCCACCGGGGAGCTGTTTTTT. This chain links TRBV24-1 with TRBJ2-2; TRBD2 might be the D (5 bases). The CDR3 has 13 residues. Germline lookup yields CDR1 KGHDR and CDR2 SFDVKD. Trimming shortened V by 3 bases and J by 4 bases, and 5 bases separated the two germline ends.

In DNA, the CDR3 is TGTGCCACCAGCAGCTCCAGGTCGGGACAGGTGACCTACGAGCAGTACTTC. It yields the protein CATSSSRSGQVTYEQYF. The chain combines TRBV15 with TRBJ2-7, with TRBD1 identical over 8 bases. With 3 bases clipped from V and 2 bases from J, the junction kept 12 bases outside the gene matches. Germline V gene sequence: CDR1 LNHNV, CDR2 YYDKDF (reference sequence). This CDR3 has 17 amino acids.

The chain uses TRBV5-5 and TRBJ2-7; D remains ambiguous. The CDR3 is 14 residues long. CDR1 and CDR2 (germline): SGHKS, YYEKEE (reference sequence). The germline V and J ends were trimmed by 4 bases and 4 bases, with 15 bases remaining between them. The CDR3 protein is CASSPTNTKYEQYF. CDR3 nucleotide sequence: TGTGCCAGCAGCCCGACAAATACGAAATACGAGCAGTACTTC.

Many counts were recorded for this clonotype. This CDR3 is CATSRGQGSREQYF. The CDR3 coding sequence is TGTGCCACCAGCAGGGGACAGGGGTCGCGCGAGCAGTACTTC. The chain links TRBV15 to TRBJ2-7, with 10 bases identical to TRBD1. Per germline, CDR1 LNHNV and CDR2 YYDKDF (reference sequence). The junction had 5 bases not matched to a gene; V was cut back by 3 bases and J by 6 bases. The CDR3 is 14 residues long.

This clonotype came up many times. This chain links TRBV7-6 with TRBJ2-1, with D perhaps TRBD1 (5 bases). The germline V gene has CDR1 SGHVS and CDR2 FNYEAQ. The CDR3 has 13 residues. Trimming took 2 bases from V and 4 from J, leaving 6 bases between them. The CDR3 here is CASSLQGYNEQFF. The CDR3 DNA reads as TGTGCCAGCAGCTTACAGGGTTACAATGAGCAGTTCTTC.

This clonotype was seen many times. The CDR3 bases are TGTGCCAGCAGTTTGGGTAATGAGCAGTTCTTC. Protein sequence: CASSLGNEQFF. The chain combines TRBV12-3 or TRBV12-4 with TRBJ2-1; no definite D call. V shed 3 bases and J shed 7 bases, with 4 bases lying between them. This CDR3 has 11 residues.

This clonotype has a count of ten or more. The J gene is TRBJ2-1, the V gene TRBV4-1, with 8 bases identical to TRBD2. With 5 bases clipped from V and 15 bases from J, the junction kept 18 bases outside the gene matches. Germline V CDR1 and CDR2: MGHRA, YSYEKL. This CDR3 contains 15 residues. The CDR3 loop is CASSSEDRSGTRRFF. CDR3 nucleotides: TGCGCCAGCAGCTCAGAGGACCGATCCGGGACTAGACGGTTCTTC.

This clonotype showed up just a few times. The chain links TRBV2 to TRBJ1-6; tentative D call: TRBD1 (5 bases). Germline CDR1 and CDR2: SNHLY and FYNNEI. CDR3 length: 15 residues. V was shortened by 3 bases and J by 10 bases, with 16 bases between the two germline ends. CDR3 region: CASSDTGRGRSPLHF. The CDR3 bases are TGTGCCAGCAGTGATACCGGCCGGGGGAGGTCACCCCTCCACTTT.

The rearrangement links TRBV6-5 to TRBJ2-7; D uncertain. Germline assignment: CDR1 MNHEY and CDR2 SVGAGI. The V end was cut by 4 bases, the J end by 6 bases, with 16 bases between. The CDR3 runs to 14 residues. This chain's CDR3 is CASSLQILRAEQYF. The CDR3 nucleotides read TGTGCCAGCAGTTTGCAGATTTTACGAGCCGAGCAGTACTTC.

This clonotype has at least ten counts. The chain has TRBV24-1 and TRBJ1-1; D gene uncertain. Per germline, CDR1 KGHDR and CDR2 SFDVKD. V lost 3 bases to trimming and J lost 10 bases, with 8 bases between them. This CDR3 contains 11 residues. The CDR3 sequence: CATSDPLTAFF. The CDR3 bases are TGTGCCACCAGTGATCCGCTGACAGCTTTCTTT.

The J gene is TRBJ1-2, the V gene TRBV12-3 or TRBV12-4; 7 bases fit TRBD1. V was clipped by 4 bases and J by 2 bases; unmatched bases: 7. CDR3 length equals 15 residues. CDR3 protein: CASSWGQLGNYGYTF. As DNA, the CDR3 is TGTGCCAGCAGTTGGGGACAGCTAGGAAACTATGGCTACACCTTC.

This clonotype came up many times. V usage is TRBV6-2 or TRBV6-3 and J usage is TRBJ2-7, with 7 nucleotides matching TRBD2. The germline gives CDR1 MNHEY, CDR2 SVGEGT. Trimming at V came to 0 bases and at J to 4 bases, leaving 9 bases not matched to a gene. The length of the CDR3 is 16 residues. Here the CDR3 reads CASSYSKSSGGYEQYF. CDR3 nucleotide sequence: TGTGCCAGCAGTTACTCGAAGTCGTCCGGGGGGTACGAGCAGTACTTC.

This clonotype was detected ten times or more. This chain joins TRBV11-2 and TRBJ2-7; 8 bases align to TRBD2. Germline V gene sequence: CDR1 SGHAT, CDR2 FQNNGV. With 2 bases clipped from V and 2 bases from J, the junction kept 2 bases outside the gene matches. The CDR3 spans 14 residues. CDR3 nucleotide sequence: TGTGCCAGCAGCTTACTAGCGGGCCCCTACGAGCAGTACTTC. This codes for CASSLLAGPYEQYF.

This clonotype was seen only a few times. The chain uses TRBV5-6 and TRBJ2-1; no reliable D call. V lost 0 bases, J lost 0 bases, and 13 bases lay in between. CDR1 is SGHDT and CDR2 is YYEEEE in the germline V gene. The CDR3 is 17 amino acids. CDR3 DNA: TGTGCCAGCAGCTTGGGAGTCTACATGAGCTCCTACAATGAGCAGTTCTTC. Its translation is CASSLGVYMSSYNEQFF.

This clonotype was seen a few times. A read error is possible here, since a much larger clone lies one base away. The rearrangement joins TRBV12-1 to TRBJ2-7; the D call in the table, TRBD2, was not verified against the DNA. TRBV12-1 is flagged as a pseudogene. CDR3 length equals 12 residues. The CDR3 DNA reads as TGTGCCAGCAGCCCTCCCGGATACGAGCAGTGCTTC. It translates to CASSPPGYEQCF.

This clonotype has at least ten counts. The rearrangement joins TRBV19 to TRBJ2-7; maybe TRBD2 (6 bases). V was trimmed by 6 bases and J by 2 bases, leaving 11 bases between them. Germline V gene sequence: CDR1 LNHDA, CDR2 SQIVND (reference sequence). This CDR3 has 13 amino acids. The CDR3 DNA is TGTGCCAGTAGCTCCGGGAGTGCCTACGAGCAGTACTTC. The encoded protein is CASSSGSAYEQYF.

This chain joins TRBV6-1 and TRBJ1-1; 7 bases are a match to TRBD1. The CDR3 covers 16 residues. The germline CDR1 and CDR2 sequences are MNHNS and SASEGT. Trimming cost V 0 bases and J 1 base; bases outside gene matches: 5. DNA of the CDR3: TGTGCCAGCAGTGAAGCGCTTGGGGACAGGAACACTGAAGCTTTCTTT. Its protein product is CASSEALGDRNTEAFF.

The J gene is TRBJ2-3, the V gene TRBV5-4; 7 positions match TRBD1. The CDR3 is made up of 14 amino acids. Trimming cost V 4 bases and J 1 base; bases outside gene matches: 3. Germline V gene lookup returns CDR1 SGHNT and CDR2 YYREEE (reference sequence). CDR3 sequence (DNA): TGTGCCAGCAGCCCCCAGGGGGGCACAGATACGCAGTATTTT. It translates to CASSPQGGTDTQYF.

The genes are TRBV7-2 and TRBJ2-2, with D possibly being TRBD1 or TRBD2 (5 bases each). V shed 2 bases and J shed 4 bases, with 8 bases lying between them. The CDR3 is made up of 14 amino acids. Looked up from germline, CDR1 is SGHTA and CDR2 is FQGNSA. The CDR3 loop is CASSLSGSTGELFF. DNA of the CDR3: TGTGCCAGCAGCTTATCAGGGAGCACCGGGGAGCTGTTTTTT. Filled out from reference TRBV7-2 and TRBJ2-2, the complete variable domain reads GAGVSQSPSNKVTEKGKDVELRCDPISGHTALYWYRQSLGQGLEFLIYFQGNSAPDKSGLPSDRFSAERTGGSVSTLTIQRTQQEDSAVYLCASSLSGSTGELFFGEGSRLTVL.

In this sample, this clonotype turned up many times. J is TRBJ2-1 and V is TRBV7-8; the match to TRBD2 covers 8 bases. Germline V lookup: CDR1 SGHVS, CDR2 FQNEAQ. The CDR3 runs to 14 residues. V lost 3 bases, J lost 5 bases, and 3 bases stayed unmatched. This CDR3 is CASSFSRGDNEQFF. In DNA, the CDR3 is TGTGCCAGCAGCTTTTCGCGGGGGGACAATGAGCAGTTCTTC. The variable domain in full, completed from reference TRBV7-8 and TRBJ2-1, reads GAGVSQSPRYKVAKRGQDVALRCDPISGHVSLFWYQQALGQGPEFLTYFQNEAQLDKSGLPSDRFFAERPEGSVSTLKIQRTQQEDSAVYLCASSFSRGDNEQFFGPGTRLTVL.

The chain employs TRBV7-9 and TRBJ1-1; tentative D call: TRBD1 (5 bases). Trimming left V 0 bases short and J 2 bases short, with 10 bases between. The germline CDR1 and CDR2 sequences are SEHNR and FQNEAQ (reference sequence). The CDR3 runs to 15 residues. The CDR3 here is CASSLAMGPNTEAFF. CDR3 nucleotides: TGTGCCAGCAGCTTAGCAATGGGGCCAAACACTGAAGCTTTCTTT.

This clonotype was detected a few times. The rearrangement links TRBV25-1 to TRBJ1-5; D call uncertain. The length of the CDR3 is 14 residues. V lost 1 base, J lost 4 bases, and 8 bases lay in between. Germline CDR1 reads MGHDK; CDR2 reads SYGVNS. CDR3 residues: CASSELVVNQPQHF. The DNA of the CDR3 is TGTGCCAGCAGTGAATTAGTCGTTAATCAGCCCCAGCATTTT.